Below, 3 T cell receptor beta chains from the same sample are listed, as sequenced in a study of T cells after yellow fever vaccination. MiXCR was run by TCRdb on the 5' RACE reads, yielding one entry per CDR3 protein. The sample lists approximately 150,000 distinct CDR3 sequences, around 9.7% occurring once. Source: CD8+ T cells sorted from PBMCs, taken 45 days after the yellow fever booster vaccination. The receptors originated from a man younger than 30 who received the YFV17D yellow fever vaccine.

This clonotype was seen a few times. The V gene is TRBV25-1, the J gene TRBJ2-1, with 7 bases fitting TRBD2. Per germline, CDR1 MGHDK and CDR2 SYGVNS. The CDR3 loop spans 14 amino acids. Trimming at V came to 5 bases and at J to 5 bases, leaving 6 bases not matched to a gene. The chain's CDR3 is CASSKRGNHNEQFF. CDR3 nucleotides: TGTGCCAGCAGTAAGCGGGGTAATCACAATGAGCAGTTCTTC.

There are a few counts of this clonotype. V usage is TRBV2 and J usage is TRBJ2-5; D unclear. Germline CDR1 reads SNHLY; CDR2 reads FYNNEI. This CDR3 spans 11 amino acids. Trimming removed 10 bases at V and 12 bases at J, with 18 bases between. The CDR3 spells CANPSFGPKYF. The CDR3 nucleotides are TGTGCCAACCCCAGTTTTGGGCCCAAGTACTTC.

This clonotype was seen only a few times. The V gene is TRBV9, the J gene TRBJ2-3, with 9 nucleotides matching TRBD2. Germline values: CDR1 SGDLS, CDR2 YYNGEE. V trimming: 0 bases; J trimming: 4 bases; junction bases outside the gene matches: 6. The CDR3 has 16 amino acids. The chain's CDR3 is CASSVEKRGEADTQYF. The CDR3 coding sequence is TGTGCCAGCAGCGTAGAAAAGCGGGGGGAAGCAGATACGCAGTATTTT.